This T cell receptor beta chain is drawn from a study of blood T cell repertoires in COVID-19 (dated by TCRdb to 2020 to 2022). For the study in its entirety: Samples from collaborators originated in the United States, Italy and Spain and spanned both the acute and convalescent phases of COVID-19. Nearly every sample came with metadata listing a de-identified subject ID, COVID-19 status, age in years and sex. Subjects who had been exposed to COVID-19, were actively infected with it, or had recovered from it provided the deeply sampled blood TCRbeta repertoires that made up the dataset. A freely available public database, intended as a resource for researchers studying the immune response to SARS-CoV-2, is where the repertoires were released. Samples came from the ongoing ImmuneRACE study (first 160 participants) plus 1,254 subjects from 6 global collaborators. The material from the prospective study consisted of cDNA or gDNA derived from T cells, B-cell-depleted T cells, or PBMCs. Where HLA class I and class II types were available, the types were taken from metadata supplied by the sample provider, not from assay-based typing.

General conclusions and limits of the study: How much clinical and demographic metadata was included differed by source and by participant, and the metadata was provided uncurated.

Reading the germline V gene (reference sequence) gives CDR1 LNHDA and CDR2 SQIVND. Deletion took 5 bases off V and 4 bases off J, with a span of 12 bases between the germline ends. The CDR3 sequence holds 14 residues, the cysteine and phenylalanine included. Here the CDR3 DNA is all that survives: 42 bases in frame from base 1. One collaborating source in Seattle enrolled patients while the patients were actively infected and followed the patients over time throughout the course of disease. Whole blood was collected in K2EDTA tubes by collaborating institutions according to the institutions' own protocols. Collaborator samples were shipped for TCRbeta analysis as frozen whole blood, isolated PBMCs, or DNA extracted from either sample type. The immunoSEQ Assay, a bias-controlled multiplex PCR, was used to amplify TCRbeta CDR3 regions from genomic DNA. Regarding the original processing steps: Within the assay, amplification of reference gene primers was used to estimate how many nucleated cells each sample contained. To quantify the absolute abundance of each unique TCRbeta CDR3 rearrangement, sequence reads were collapsed and filtered. For each sample, productive Simpson clonality was calculated as the square root of Simpson's diversity index over productive rearrangements. TCRdb limited this immuneACCESS table to in-frame rearrangements with V and J called. A share of clones is missing; checked studies link under half to unresolved V genes, and the rest is unexplained. V and J calls and clone size come straight from that table; D and trimming were deduced from the DNA. The sample table lists over 150,000 clones, around 85% of them with a count of one. The ten largest clones add up to 6.5% to 9% of the sample.

About this clone itself: Its binding antigen is unknown. Base quality data are lacking; no much larger clone is found one base away.

The sequencing input was peripheral blood. This receptor chain uses TRBV19 and TRBJ1-5; 5 matching bases give a weak D call of TRBD1. This sequence originates from an elderly woman with COVID-19, enrolled during active disease. The CDR3 in this case is CASSDRQLNQPQHF. The DNA sequence is as follows: TGTGCCAGTAGTGATAGACAGCTAAATCAGCCCCAGCATTTT.